Sequencing of this T cell receptor (beta chain) was carried out in a study of human T cells and chemical hapten exposure. Study details: TCR yields differed between samples (mainly from small differences in pooled library volume).

Trimming at V came to 5 bases and at J to 5 bases, leaving 12 bases not matched to a gene. CDR3 length: 16 amino acids. Germline CDR1 is LGHNA and CDR2 is YNFKEQ. In this sample, this clonotype turned up a few times. TCRdb reanalysed the RACE reads using MiXCR and keeps one entry per CDR3 protein. The table includes approximately 350,000 distinct CDR3 sequences, around 7% detected once. Time point given: patch test 1, 2 weeks after DPC sensitization. The treatment is: therapeutic diphenylcyclopropenone sensitization with weekly scalp DPC. This sequence joins TRBV4-2 and TRBJ2-7, with 10 bases that match TRBD1. The receptor's source is a woman aged 18-29 years with alopecia areata. Some clones in this sample may be carry-over from other donors' samples. The sample consisted of whole blood, taken in connection with sensitization to the hapten diphenylcyclopropenone (DPC). CDR3 in amino acids: CASSYYRDRGYNEQYF. In DNA form, the CDR3 reads TGTGCCAGCAGCTACTACCGGGACAGGGGTTACAACGAGCAGTACTTC.